This TCR beta chain appears in the sequencing data of a study of T cell changes during pregnancy in multiple sclerosis. Assay used: immunoSEQ multiplex PCR; TCRdb lists only in-frame clones, some missing. The data show about 44,000 clones, roughly 92% seen once. The CDR3 has 15 residues. Germline values: CDR1 SNHLY, CDR2 FYNNEI. The V and J ends lost 7 bases and 4 bases, in that order; junction bases with no gene match: 9. This material consisted of CD4+ T cells from peripheral blood mononuclear cells, taken in the first trimester of pregnancy. The chain joins TRBV2 to TRBJ2-5; 10 bases line up with TRBD1. The sequence was obtained from a female donor with multiple sclerosis, enrolled in a pregnancy study. CDR3 DNA: TGTGCCAGCACCCCTGGACAGGGGGTGGCAGAGACCCAGTACTTC. It is translated as CASTPGQGVAETQYF.